This TCR beta chain was identified during a study of cytomegalovirus exposure and HLA in healthy donors. About the study: The 100 to 150 validation repertoires matched the 600 to 700 first-cohort repertoires in platform, a later analysis reported. Findings and caveats of the study: High sensitivity and specificity were reportedly achieved when the classifier diagnosed cytomegalovirus status. Among TCR beta chains, those listed as cytomegalovirus-associated numbered roughly 150.

The germline V and J ends were trimmed by 3 bases and 2 bases, with 14 bases remaining between them. The germline CDR1 and CDR2 sequences are SGHTA and FQGNSA. This CDR3 comprises 15 residues. It was the approximately 130-subject validation cohort, separate from the roughly 700-subject first cohort, to which the donors belonged. Repertoires were generated with immunoSEQ multiplex PCR, while TCRdb's copy carries only in-frame clones and drops some. The sample includes some 110,000 clones, about 94% seen only once; the top ten take around 1.3%. Remarks on this clone: Its antigen is undetermined.

Sequencing was done on a sample of PBMCs. This sequence originates from a woman in her late teens or twenties in good health and CMV-seronegative. The chain links TRBV7-2 to TRBJ2-7, with D perhaps TRBD2 (6 bases). The DNA for the CDR3 is TGTGCCAGCAGCTTGTCCCGGGACTCGACCTACGAGCAGTACTTC. Protein sequence: CASSLSRDSTYEQYF. The entire variable domain, with the rest obtained from reference TRBV7-2 and TRBJ2-7, is as follows: GAGVSQSPSNKVTEKGKDVELRCDPISGHTALYWYRQSLGQGLEFLIYFQGNSAPDKSGLPSDRFSAERTGGSVSTLTIQRTQQEDSAVYLCASSLSRDSTYEQYFGPGTRLTVT.